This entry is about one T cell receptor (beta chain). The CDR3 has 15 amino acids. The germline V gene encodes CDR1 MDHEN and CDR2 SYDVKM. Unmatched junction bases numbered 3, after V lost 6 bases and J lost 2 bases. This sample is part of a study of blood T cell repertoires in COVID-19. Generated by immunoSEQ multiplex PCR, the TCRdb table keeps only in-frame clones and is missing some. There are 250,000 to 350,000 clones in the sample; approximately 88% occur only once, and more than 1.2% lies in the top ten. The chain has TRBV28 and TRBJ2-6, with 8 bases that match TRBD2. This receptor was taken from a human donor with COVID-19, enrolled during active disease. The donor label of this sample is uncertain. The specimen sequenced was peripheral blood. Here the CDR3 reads CASSPGGAGANVLTF. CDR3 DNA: TGTGCCAGCAGCCCGGGAGGGGCTGGGGCCAACGTCCTGACTTTC. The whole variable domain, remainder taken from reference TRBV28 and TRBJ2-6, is DVKVTQSSRYLVKRTGEKVFLECVQDMDHENMFWYRQDPGLGLRLIYFSYDVKMKEKGDIPEGYSVSREKKERFSLILESASTNQTSMYLCASSPGGAGANVLTFGAGSRLTVL.